This T cell receptor beta chain appears in the sequencing data of a study of T cells in localized non-small cell lung cancer (dated by TCRdb to the early 2020s). Study-wide context: Comparing tumors with uninvolved tumor-adjacent lungs, the study looked at the T cell repertoires of 200 to 250 patients with early-stage NSCLC. The cohort comprised some 220 treatment-naïve NSCLC patients with resected, localized lung tumors. A mean age of around 66 years was recorded for the NSCLC patients, of whom approximately 130 were male and about a hundred were female. Paper-wide results and their limitations: Higher blood T cell density associated with longer overall survival, while higher adjacent-lung clonality associated with shorter survival. Because of the exploratory design, TCR variables were selected using unadjusted p-values without false-discovery rate correction. Because multi-region tumor sequencing was not performed, intratumor heterogeneity could not be ruled out. A median of about 53 of the top 100 tumor clones were detected in paired uninvolved adjacent lung, and around 27 of these tumor clones were also found among the top 100 clones of the paired uninvolved adjacent lung. Uninvolved tumor-adjacent lung showed the highest T cell clonality, higher than tumor, which suggests more focused antigenic responses in the uninvolved tumor-adjacent lung.

Remarks on this clone: The target of this receptor is not known. Per-base qualities were not stored, and no clone one base away is much larger.

TCR beta CDR3 regions were sequenced from DNA using the immunoSEQ Assay. The study's processing was this. To compute T cell density, TCR beta template counts were normalized to usable DNA, which was estimated by amplifying housekeeping genes. Richness was estimated using the preseqR package, with extrapolation to 400,000 templates for PBMC samples and to 120,000 templates for tissue samples. Clonality was defined as one minus Pielou's evenness. To identify tissue-enriched TCRs, differential abundance testing was run on productive amino-acid clonotypes with a minimum total count of 5 and an alpha of 0.1. The Jaccard Index and the Morisita Overlap Index were used to measure how much the repertoires overlapped between compartments. TCR beta CDR3s were clustered by GLIPH together with public tetramer-defined viral CDR3s, and at least three viral sequences plus V-gene enrichment were required for viral motifs. Here the immuneACCESS table is served through TCRdb, limited to in-frame sequences with V and J called. Missing clones are a known gap in these copies; in checked studies unresolved V genes cover under half, and the rest lacks a known reason. That table supplies the V and J calls and clone size; D and trimming were determined from the DNA. This sample holds roughly 20,000 clones; around 85% were observed only once. Together, the top ten hold 2% to 2.5% of the sample.

At the junction V is shortened by 0 bases and J by 3 bases, with 15 bases in between. Including cysteine and phenylalanine, the CDR3 has 18 amino acids. Only CDR3 DNA remains: 54 bases, in frame from the first base. The germline V gene sets CDR1 to LGHNA and CDR2 to YSLEER. At diagnosis, tumor, uninvolved tumor-adjacent lung and peripheral blood were collected and then preserved as a mix of FFPE and fresh-frozen material. Blood samples were analyzed as peripheral blood mononuclear cells for TCR repertoire profiling. The origin of this receptor is a man between 40 and 69 years old with stage I lung adenocarcinoma. The sample here was peripheral blood, taken before any cancer treatment. Recombination linked TRBV4-3 to TRBJ1-6, and possibly TRBD1, on 5 matching bases. Here the CDR3 is given as CASSQDSLGGGYNSPLHF. The nucleotide sequence is given as TGCGCCAGCAGCCAAGATTCTCTCGGGGGGGGCTATAATTCACCCCTCCACTTT.